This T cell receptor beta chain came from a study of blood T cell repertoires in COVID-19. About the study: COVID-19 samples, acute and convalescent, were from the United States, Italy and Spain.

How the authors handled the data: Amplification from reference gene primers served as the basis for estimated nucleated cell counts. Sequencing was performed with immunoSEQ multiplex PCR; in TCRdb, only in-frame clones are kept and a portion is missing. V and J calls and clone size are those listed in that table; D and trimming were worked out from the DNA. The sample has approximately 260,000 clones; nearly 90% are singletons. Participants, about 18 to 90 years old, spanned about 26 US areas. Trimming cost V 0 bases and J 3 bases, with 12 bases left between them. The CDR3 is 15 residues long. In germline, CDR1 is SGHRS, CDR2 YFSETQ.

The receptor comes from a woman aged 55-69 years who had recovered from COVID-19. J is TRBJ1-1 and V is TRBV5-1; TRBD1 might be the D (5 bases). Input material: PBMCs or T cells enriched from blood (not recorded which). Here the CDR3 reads CASSLGYGGDTEAFF. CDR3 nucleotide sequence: TGCGCCAGCAGCTTGGGGTACGGGGGAGACACTGAAGCTTTCTTT.